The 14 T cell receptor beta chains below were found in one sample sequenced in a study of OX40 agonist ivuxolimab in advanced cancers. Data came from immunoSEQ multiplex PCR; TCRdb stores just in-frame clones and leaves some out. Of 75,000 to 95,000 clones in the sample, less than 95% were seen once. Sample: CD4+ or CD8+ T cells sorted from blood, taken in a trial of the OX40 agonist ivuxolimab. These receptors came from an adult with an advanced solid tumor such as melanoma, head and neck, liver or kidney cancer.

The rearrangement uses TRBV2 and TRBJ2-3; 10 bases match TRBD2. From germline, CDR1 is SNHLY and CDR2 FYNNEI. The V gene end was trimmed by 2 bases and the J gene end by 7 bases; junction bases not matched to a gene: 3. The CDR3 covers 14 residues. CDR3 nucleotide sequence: TGTGCCAGCAGTGAACTAGCGGGGGTATATACGCAGTATTTT. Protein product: CASSELAGVYTQYF.

This chain's CDR3 is CAWRVGGFGETQYF. The CDR3 DNA reads TGTGCCTGGAGGGTCGGGGGTTTCGGGGAGACCCAGTACTTC. The chain has TRBV30 and TRBJ2-5; D perhaps matches TRBD2 (6 bases). CDR1 is GTSNPN, CDR2 SVGIG, per germline (reference sequence). The CDR3 is 14 amino acids. Trimming left V 3 bases short and J 5 bases short, with 16 bases between.

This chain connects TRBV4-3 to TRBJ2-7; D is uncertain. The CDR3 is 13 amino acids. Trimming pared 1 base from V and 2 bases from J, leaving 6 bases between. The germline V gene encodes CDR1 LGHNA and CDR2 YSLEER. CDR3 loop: CASSQGNTYEQYF. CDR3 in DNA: TGCGCCAGCAGCCAAGGGAACACCTACGAGCAGTACTTC.

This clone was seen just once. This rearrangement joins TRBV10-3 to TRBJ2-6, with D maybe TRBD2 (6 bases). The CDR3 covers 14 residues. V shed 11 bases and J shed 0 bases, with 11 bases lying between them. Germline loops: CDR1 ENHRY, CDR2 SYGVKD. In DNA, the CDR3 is TGTGCCCTCCGGGAGCCCTCTGGGGCCAACGTCCTGACTTTC. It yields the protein CALREPSGANVLTF.

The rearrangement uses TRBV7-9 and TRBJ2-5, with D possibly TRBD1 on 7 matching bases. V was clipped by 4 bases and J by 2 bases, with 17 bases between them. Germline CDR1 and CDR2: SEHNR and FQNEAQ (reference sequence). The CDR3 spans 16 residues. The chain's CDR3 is CASSWEAWTGQETQYF. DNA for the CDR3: TGTGCCAGCAGCTGGGAGGCGTGGACAGGTCAAGAGACCCAGTACTTC. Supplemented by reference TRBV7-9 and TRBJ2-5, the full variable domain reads DTGVSQNPRHKITKRGQNVTFRCDPISEHNRLYWYRQTLGQGPEFLTYFQNEAQLEKSRLLSDRFSAERPKGSFSTLEIQRTEQGDSAMYLCASSWEAWTGQETQYFGPGTRLLVL.

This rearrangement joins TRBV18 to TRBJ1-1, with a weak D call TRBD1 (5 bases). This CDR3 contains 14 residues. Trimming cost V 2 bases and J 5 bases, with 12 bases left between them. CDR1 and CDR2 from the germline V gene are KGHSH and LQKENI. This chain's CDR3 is CASSPGGRGTEAFF. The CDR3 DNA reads TGTGCCAGCTCACCAGGGGGAAGGGGAACTGAAGCTTTCTTT. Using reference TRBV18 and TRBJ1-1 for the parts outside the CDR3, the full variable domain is NAGVMQNPRHLVRRRGQEARLRCSPMKGHSHVYWYRQLPEEGLKFMVYLQKENIIDESGMPKERFSAEFPKEGPSILRIQQVVRGDSAAYFCASSPGGRGTEAFFGQGTRLTVV.

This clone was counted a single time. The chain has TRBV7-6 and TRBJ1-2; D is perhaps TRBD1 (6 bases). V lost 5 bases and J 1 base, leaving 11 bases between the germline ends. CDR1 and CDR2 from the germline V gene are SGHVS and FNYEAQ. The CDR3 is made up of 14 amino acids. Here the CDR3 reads CASSPYRDNYGYTF. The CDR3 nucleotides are TGTGCCAGCAGCCCCTACAGGGATAACTATGGCTACACCTTC.

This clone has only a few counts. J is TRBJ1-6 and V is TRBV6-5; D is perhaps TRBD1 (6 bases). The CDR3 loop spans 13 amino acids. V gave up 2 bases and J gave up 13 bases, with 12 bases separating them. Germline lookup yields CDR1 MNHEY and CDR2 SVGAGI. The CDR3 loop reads CASSYPQGGPLHF. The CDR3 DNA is TGTGCCAGCAGTTACCCCCAAGGGGGGCCCCTCCACTTT.

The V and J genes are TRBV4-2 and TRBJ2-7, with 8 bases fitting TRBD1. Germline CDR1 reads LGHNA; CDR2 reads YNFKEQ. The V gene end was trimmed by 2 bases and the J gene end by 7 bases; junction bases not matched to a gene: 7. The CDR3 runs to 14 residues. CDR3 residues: CASSQLTGAGEQYF. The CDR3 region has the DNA TGTGCCAGCAGCCAATTGACAGGGGCCGGGGAGCAGTACTTC.

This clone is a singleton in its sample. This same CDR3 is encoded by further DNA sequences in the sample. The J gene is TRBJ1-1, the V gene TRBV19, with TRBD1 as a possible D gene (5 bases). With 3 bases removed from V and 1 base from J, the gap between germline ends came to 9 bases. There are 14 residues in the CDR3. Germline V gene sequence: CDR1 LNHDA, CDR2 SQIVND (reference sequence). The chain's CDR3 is CASSMGQGNTEAFF. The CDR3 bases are TGTGCCAGTAGTATGGGTCAGGGGAACACTGAAGCTTTCTTT.

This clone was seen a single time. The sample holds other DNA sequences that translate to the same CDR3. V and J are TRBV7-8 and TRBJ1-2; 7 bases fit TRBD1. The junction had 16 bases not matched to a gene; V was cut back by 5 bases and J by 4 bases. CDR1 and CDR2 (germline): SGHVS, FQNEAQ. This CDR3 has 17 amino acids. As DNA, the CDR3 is TGTGCCAGCAGCCTAGAGGTTGGGACAGTGGACCTCTATGGCTACACCTTC. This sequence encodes CASSLEVGTVDLYGYTF. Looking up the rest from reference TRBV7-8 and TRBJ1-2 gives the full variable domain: GAGVSQSPRYKVAKRGQDVALRCDPISGHVSLFWYQQALGQGPEFLTYFQNEAQLDKSGLPSDRFFAERPEGSVSTLKIQRTQQEDSAVYLCASSLEVGTVDLYGYTFGSGTRLTVV.

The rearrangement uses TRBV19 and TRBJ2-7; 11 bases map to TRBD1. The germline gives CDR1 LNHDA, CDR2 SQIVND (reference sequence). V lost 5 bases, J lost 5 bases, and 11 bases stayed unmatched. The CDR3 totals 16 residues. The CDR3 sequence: CASSSTTDRGRHEQYF. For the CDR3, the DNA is TGTGCCAGTAGTTCGACCACGGACAGGGGGCGGCACGAGCAGTACTTC. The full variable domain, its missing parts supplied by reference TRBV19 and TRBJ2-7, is DGGITQSPKYLFRKEGQNVTLSCEQNLNHDAMYWYRQDPGQGLRLIYYSQIVNDFQKGDIAEGYSVSREKKESFPLTVTSAQKNPTAFYLCASSSTTDRGRHEQYFGPGTRLTVT.

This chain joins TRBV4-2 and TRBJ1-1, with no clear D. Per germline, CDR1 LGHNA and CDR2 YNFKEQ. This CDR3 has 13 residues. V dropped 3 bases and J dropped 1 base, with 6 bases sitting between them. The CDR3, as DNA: TGTGCCAGCAGCCACGTCCAGAACACTGAAGCTTTCTTT. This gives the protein CASSHVQNTEAFF.

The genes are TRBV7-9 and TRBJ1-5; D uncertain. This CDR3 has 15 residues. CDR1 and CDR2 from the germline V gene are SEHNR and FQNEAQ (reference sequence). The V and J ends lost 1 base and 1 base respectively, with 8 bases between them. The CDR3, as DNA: TGTGCCAGCAGCTTAGACCATTTCAGCAATCAGCCCCAGCATTTT. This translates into CASSLDHFSNQPQHF. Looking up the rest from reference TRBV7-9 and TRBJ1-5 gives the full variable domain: DTGVSQNPRHKITKRGQNVTFRCDPISEHNRLYWYRQTLGQGPEFLTYFQNEAQLEKSRLLSDRFSAERPKGSFSTLEIQRTEQGDSAMYLCASSLDHFSNQPQHFGDGTRLSIL.